The clone carrying this T cell receptor beta chain came up once. Measured with immunoSEQ multiplex PCR; TCRdb has only the in-frame clones, and not every one. The sample contains 30,000 or so clones, 90% of which appear only once. The sample belongs to a study of OX40 agonist ivuxolimab in advanced cancers. The wider study: Patients in dose escalation had liver, melanoma, kidney or head and neck cancers.

Germline V lookup: CDR1 SGHVS, CDR2 FQNEAQ. The ends were cut back, 3 bases at V and 0 bases at J, with 14 bases in the middle. The CDR3 runs 16 residues. This TCR was recovered from an adult with an advanced solid tumor such as melanoma, head and neck, liver or kidney cancer. The sequences come from CD4+ or CD8+ T cells sorted from blood, collected in a trial of the OX40 agonist ivuxolimab. The gene calls are TRBV7-8 and TRBJ2-5; weak D call: TRBD1 (6 bases). The CDR3 coding sequence is TGTGCCAGCAGCTTTCCCCGGACAGAGTACCAAGAGACCCAGTACTTC. Its translation is CASSFPRTEYQETQYF.